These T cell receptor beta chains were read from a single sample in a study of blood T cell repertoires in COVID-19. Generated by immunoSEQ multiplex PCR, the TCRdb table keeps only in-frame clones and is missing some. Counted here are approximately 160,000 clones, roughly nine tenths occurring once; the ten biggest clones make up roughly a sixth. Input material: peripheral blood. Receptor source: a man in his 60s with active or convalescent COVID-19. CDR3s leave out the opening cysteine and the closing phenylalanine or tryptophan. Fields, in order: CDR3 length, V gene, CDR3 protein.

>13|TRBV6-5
ASSYGRNSGNTIY
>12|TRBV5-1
ASSLAAGTGELF
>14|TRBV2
ASSERTGGYTGELF
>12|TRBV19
ASRDGGRRYGYT
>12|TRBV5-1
ASSPSEPITEAF
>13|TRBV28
ASSPSDRDEAEAF
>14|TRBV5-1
ASSLWEQGAGYEQY
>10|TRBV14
ASSQVGETQY
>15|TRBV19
ASNQHPPGTGGEKLF
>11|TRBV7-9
ASSLYTDYGYT
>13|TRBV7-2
ASSFNRAASQPQH
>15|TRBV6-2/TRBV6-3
ASSSDLGLAGANEQF
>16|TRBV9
ASSLRLSGGSSTDTQY
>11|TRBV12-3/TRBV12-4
ASSLYLRVGYT
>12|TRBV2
ASSEQGANTEAF
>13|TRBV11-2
ASSLLTGQNQPQH
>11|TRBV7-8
ASSLQVNQPQH